Below, 27 T cell receptor beta chains from the same sample are listed, as sequenced in a study of blood T cell repertoires in COVID-19. Sequenced by immunoSEQ multiplex PCR; TCRdb stores in-frame clones only, minus some. The sample shows about 180,000 clones, approximately 85% of them seen only once. Input material: PBMCs or T cells enriched from blood (not recorded which). These TCRs come from a woman younger than 45 who had recovered from COVID-19.

This chain links TRBV7-2 with TRBJ1-3; D call uncertain. The germline gives CDR1 SGHTA, CDR2 FQGNSA. CDR3 length equals 15 residues. V was pared by 4 bases and J by 0 bases, with 10 bases between. CDR3 coding DNA: TGTGCCAGCAGCTCGGACTCTAGCTCTGGAAACACCATATATTTT. This gives the protein CASSSDSSSGNTIYF.

The chain carries TRBV6-4 and TRBJ2-1; 9 bases agree with TRBD1. This CDR3 has 14 residues. The germline V gene has CDR1 MRHNA and CDR2 SNTAGT. V trimming: 5 bases; J trimming: 8 bases; junction bases outside the gene matches: 7. The CDR3 here is CASSTGTGSYEQFF. CDR3 DNA sequence: TGTGCCAGCAGTACCGGGACAGGGTCGTATGAGCAGTTCTTC.

The gene calls are TRBV24-1 and TRBJ2-7; the match to TRBD1 covers 8 bases. CDR1 is KGHDR and CDR2 is SFDVKD in the germline V gene. J gave up 2 bases and V 5 bases, and 7 bases lay outside the gene matches. This CDR3 is built from 15 residues. CDR3 DNA: TGTGCCACCAGTGGCACCGGGACAGGTGCCTACGAGCAGTACTTC. Its protein is CATSGTGTGAYEQYF.

The V call is TRBV10-2, the J call TRBJ1-5, with D unclear. Germline values: CDR1 WSHSY, CDR2 SAAADI. This CDR3 has 16 amino acids. V lost 3 bases to trimming and J lost 2 bases, with 14 bases between them. CDR3 DNA: TGCGCCAGCAGTGATTCGACCCGCCGGGGCAATCAGCCCCAGCATTTT. Protein sequence: CASSDSTRRGNQPQHF.

The chain is built from TRBV5-4 and TRBJ2-5; 11 bases are shared with TRBD2. J gave up 4 bases and V 4 bases, and 6 bases lay outside the gene matches. The CDR3 spans 15 residues. Germline V gene lookup returns CDR1 SGHNT and CDR2 YYREEE (reference sequence). In DNA form, the CDR3 reads TGTGCCAGCAGCGCCGGGACTAGCGGATCAGAGACCCAGTACTTC. This sequence encodes CASSAGTSGSETQYF.

This clone was observed a few times. The chain is built from TRBV7-2 and TRBJ2-1; D is possibly TRBD2 (5 bases). Trimming removed 2 bases from V and 10 bases from J, with 12 bases in between. The CDR3 covers 13 residues. Germline lookup yields CDR1 SGHTA and CDR2 FQGNSA. The CDR3 bases are TGTGCCAGCAGCTTAAAAAGGACTTCCGAGCAGTTCTTC. This codes for CASSLKRTSEQFF.

This CDR3 reads CASSDSELETQYF. The CDR3 region has the DNA TGTGCCAGCAGTGATAGTGAATTAGAGACCCAGTACTTC. The chain is built from TRBV2 and TRBJ2-5; D uncertain. The CDR3 has 13 residues. Trimming pared 3 bases from V and 4 bases from J, leaving 9 bases between. Germline V gene sequence: CDR1 SNHLY, CDR2 FYNNEI.

The CDR3 protein is CATSDSGTGIAKNIQYF. The CDR3 DNA sequence: TGTGCCACCAGTGATTCCGGGACAGGGATCGCCAAAAACATTCAGTACTTC. The genes are TRBV24-1 and TRBJ2-4; TRBD1 matches at 9 bases. This CDR3 contains 17 residues. Losses at the gene ends were 2 bases for V and 1 base for J; bases not matched to a gene: 5. Germline V gene sequence: CDR1 KGHDR, CDR2 SFDVKD.

The chain uses TRBV4-1 and TRBJ1-2, with unresolved D. V was trimmed by 3 bases and J by 3 bases, leaving 23 bases between them. CDR1 is MGHRA and CDR2 is YSYEKL in the germline V gene. The CDR3 totals 18 residues. The CDR3: CASSHRKEGQGGDYGYTF. The CDR3 DNA reads TGCGCCAGCAGCCACAGAAAAGAAGGGCAAGGCGGGGACTATGGCTACACCTTC.

The chain carries TRBV7-8 and TRBJ2-2, with 11 bases aligning to TRBD1. CDR1 is SGHVS and CDR2 is FQNEAQ in the germline V gene. The J segment lost 6 bases and the V segment lost 5 bases, leaving 8 bases of the junction unmatched. The CDR3 has 16 amino acids. The CDR3 sequence is CASSRTGGFKAGELFF. The CDR3, as DNA: TGTGCCAGCAGCCGGACAGGGGGCTTTAAGGCCGGGGAGCTGTTTTTT. Full variable domain (rest looked up from reference TRBV7-8 and TRBJ2-2): GAGVSQSPRYKVAKRGQDVALRCDPISGHVSLFWYQQALGQGPEFLTYFQNEAQLDKSGLPSDRFFAERPEGSVSTLKIQRTQQEDSAVYLCASSRTGGFKAGELFFGEGSRLTVL.

The chain links TRBV5-4 to TRBJ2-7, with 8 bases matching TRBD2. V lost 5 bases to trimming and J lost 2 bases; unmatched junction nucleotides: 6. This CDR3 region has 14 residues. CDR1 SGHNT and CDR2 YYREEE come from the germline V gene (reference sequence). This chain's CDR3 is CASSSPGGAYEQYF. The CDR3 nucleotides are TGTGCCAGCAGTTCCCCGGGGGGGGCCTACGAGCAGTACTTC.

The V gene is TRBV6-5, the J gene TRBJ1-5, with a tentative D call TRBD1 (6 bases). The germline V gene has CDR1 MNHEY and CDR2 SVGAGI. Trimming shortened V by 6 bases and J by 0 bases, and 12 bases separated the two germline ends. The CDR3 runs to 15 residues. This CDR3 reads CASRSDRFSNQPQHF. CDR3 nucleotide sequence: TGTGCCAGCAGGAGCGACAGGTTTAGCAATCAGCCCCAGCATTTT.

The chain combines TRBV11-2 with TRBJ1-2; no definite D call. CDR1 is SGHAT, CDR2 FQNNGV, per germline. CDR3 length: 12 amino acids. The ends were cut back, 1 base at V and 5 bases at J, with 5 bases in the middle. CDR3 coding DNA: TGTGCCAGCAGCTTAGGGAGTTATGGCTACACCTTC. The encoded protein is CASSLGSYGYTF.

The J gene is TRBJ1-5, the V gene TRBV5-6, with 8 bases aligning to TRBD1. This CDR3 is built from 14 residues. Germline V gene lookup returns CDR1 SGHDT and CDR2 YYEEEE. The ends lost 1 base at V and 7 bases at J; junction bases unmatched: 4. CDR3: CASSLQGAQQPQHF. CDR3 sequence (DNA): TGTGCCAGCAGCTTGCAGGGGGCCCAACAGCCCCAGCATTTT.

This clone was counted only a few times. The chain recombines TRBV19 with TRBJ2-1; the D gene is possibly TRBD1 (6 bases). V was pared by 6 bases and J by 4 bases, with 13 bases between. The CDR3 loop spans 14 amino acids. Germline CDR1 reads LNHDA; CDR2 reads SQIVND (reference sequence). This chain's CDR3 is CASRRAGDYNEQFF. CDR3 in DNA: TGTGCCAGTAGAAGGGCAGGGGATTACAATGAGCAGTTCTTC.

This clone came up a few times. The V gene is TRBV6-1, the J gene TRBJ2-7; D perhaps matches TRBD2 (5 bases). The CDR3 length is 15 residues. Looked up from germline, CDR1 is MNHNS and CDR2 is SASEGT. The germline V and J ends were trimmed by 1 base and 0 bases, with 10 bases remaining between them. In DNA form, the CDR3 reads TGTGCCAGCAGTGAAGAGGACTCAAGCTCCTACGAGCAGTACTTC. Translation: CASSEEDSSSYEQYF.

The V and J genes are TRBV28 and TRBJ1-2; D is perhaps TRBD1 (6 bases). V gave up 7 bases and J gave up 4 bases, with 16 bases separating them. Germline loops: CDR1 MDHEN, CDR2 SYDVKM. The CDR3 sequence is 14 residues long. This chain's CDR3 is CASTVPGAGYGYTF. CDR3 sequence (DNA): TGTGCCAGCACCGTCCCAGGGGCTGGCTATGGCTACACCTTC.

This chain links TRBV27 with TRBJ2-1; D perhaps matches TRBD2 (5 bases). Per germline, CDR1 MNHEY and CDR2 SMNVEV (reference sequence). The CDR3 has 17 amino acids. V was pared by 4 bases and J by 2 bases, with 18 bases between. The CDR3 sequence: CASSSRTVNRAYNEQFF. The CDR3 DNA reads as TGTGCCAGCAGTTCACGGACTGTCAACAGAGCCTACAATGAGCAGTTCTTC.

CDR3 protein: CASSGGDRENSPLHF. The CDR3 DNA follows: TGCGCCAGCAGCGGAGGGGACAGAGAGAATTCACCCCTCCACTTT. The chain recombines TRBV5-1 with TRBJ1-6, with 7 nucleotides matching TRBD1. The J segment lost 7 bases and the V segment lost 4 bases, leaving 8 bases of the junction unmatched. Germline V gene lookup returns CDR1 SGHRS and CDR2 YFSETQ. The CDR3 totals 15 residues. Supplemented by reference TRBV5-1 and TRBJ1-6, the full variable domain reads KAGVTQTPRYLIKTRGQQVTLSCSPISGHRSVSWYQQTPGQGLQFLFEYFSETQRNKGNFPGRFSGRQFSNSRSEMNVSTLELGDSALYLCASSGGDRENSPLHFGNGTRLTVT.

This chain uses TRBV24-1 with TRBJ2-2; 8 nucleotides match TRBD2. The CDR3 is made up of 15 amino acids. J lost 5 bases, V lost 4 bases, and 5 bases had no gene match. Looked up from germline, CDR1 is KGHDR and CDR2 is SFDVKD. Written as DNA, the CDR3 is TGTGCCACCAGTGACCCAGGACTAGCTACCGGGGAGCTGTTTTTT. Its translation: CATSDPGLATGELFF.

J is TRBJ2-7 and V is TRBV28; the D gene is possibly TRBD2 (6 bases). Germline loops: CDR1 MDHEN, CDR2 SYDVKM. The CDR3 consists of 15 residues. The V and J ends lost 4 bases and 3 bases respectively, with 16 bases between them. In DNA, the CDR3 is TGTGCCAGCAGTTACGTCCAGGAGGGGCTCTACGAGCAGTACTTC. Protein: CASSYVQEGLYEQYF. The whole variable domain, filled in from reference TRBV28 and TRBJ2-7, reads DVKVTQSSRYLVKRTGEKVFLECVQDMDHENMFWYRQDPGLGLRLIYFSYDVKMKEKGDIPEGYSVSREKKERFSLILESASTNQTSMYLCASSYVQEGLYEQYFGPGTRLTVT.

The J gene is TRBJ2-5, the V gene TRBV4-1, with D tentatively TRBD1 (5 bases). The V end lost 4 bases, the J end lost 5 bases, and 17 bases lay between the germline ends. The CDR3 loop spans 15 amino acids. The V gene's germline CDR1 is MGHRA and CDR2 YSYEKL. This chain's CDR3 is CASSLRAPQVETQYF. The CDR3 coding sequence is TGCGCCAGCAGCCTCAGGGCCCCTCAGGTTGAGACCCAGTACTTC.

The genes are TRBV7-9 and TRBJ2-1; 11 nucleotides match TRBD2. Germline trimming cut 5 bases from V and 7 bases from J; bases unmatched to any gene: 10. The CDR3 is made up of 16 amino acids. Looked up from germline, CDR1 is SEHNR and CDR2 is FQNEAQ (reference sequence). The CDR3 nucleotides read TGTGCCAGCAGCGCCCAAACTAGCGGGAGCGCGAATGAGCAGTTCTTC. Its protein product is CASSAQTSGSANEQFF.

There are a few counts of this clone. The V and J genes are TRBV7-9 and TRBJ2-7; D remains unclear. The V gene's germline CDR1 is SEHNR and CDR2 FQNEAQ (reference sequence). Trimming left V 6 bases short and J 4 bases short, with 13 bases between. This CDR3 spans 13 amino acids. The CDR3 DNA is TGTGCCAGCAGGTCAATAGTCTCTTACGAGCAGTACTTC. Its translation is CASRSIVSYEQYF.

The rearrangement joins TRBV6-5 to TRBJ1-1; TRBD1 matches at 7 bases. The CDR3 is 15 residues long. V dropped 2 bases and J dropped 0; count of bases not matched to a gene: 3. Per the germline V gene, CDR1 is MNHEY and CDR2 is SVGAGI. In nucleotides, the CDR3 is TGTGCCAGCAGTTACGGCGACAGGGTGAACACTGAAGCTTTCTTT. Its translation: CASSYGDRVNTEAFF.

The chain employs TRBV2 and TRBJ2-7, with 7 bases aligning to TRBD1. This CDR3 comprises 15 residues. The V segment lost 7 bases and the J segment 5 bases; nucleotides outside the gene matches: 14. Germline loops: CDR1 SNHLY, CDR2 FYNNEI. This chain's CDR3 is CASTLTGITTNEQYF. In DNA, the CDR3 is TGTGCCAGCACCCTGACAGGGATCACTACTAACGAGCAGTACTTC.

CDR3 loop: CASSQDPGQGGSPLHF. The CDR3 DNA sequence: TGTGCCAGCAGCCAAGATCCGGGACAGGGGGGCTCACCCCTCCACTTT. The genes are TRBV3-1 (or the pseudogene TRBV3-2) and TRBJ1-6, with 11 bases lining up with TRBD1. Germline CDR1 LGHDT, CDR2 YNNKEL (reference sequence). V trimming: 0 bases; J trimming: 10 bases; junction bases outside the gene matches: 5. The CDR3 has 16 residues.